This paragraph covers one T cell receptor beta chain sequence. The data were taken from a study of preoperative IRX-2 immunotherapy in early breast cancer. Between the trimmed V and J ends, which lost 5 bases and 6 bases, there was a span of 13 bases. The CDR3 covers 14 residues. Germline loops: CDR1 LNHDA, CDR2 SQIVND (reference sequence). Noted treatment: preoperative locoregional IRX-2 cytokine immunotherapy. Patients received preoperative, locoregional IRX-2 cytokine immunotherapy in a phase Ib study. TCRdb's table, derived via immunoSEQ multiplex PCR, lists solely in-frame clones and lacks some. The data show 5,800 or so clones, around 70% seen once.

Sequencing was performed on tumor tissue, taken before IRX-2 immunotherapy. This TCR derives from a human donor with breast cancer. This chain uses TRBV19 with TRBJ2-2; D perhaps matches TRBD1 (5 bases). CDR3 sequence (DNA): TGTGCCAGTAGTGTCCAGGGTCTGGCCGGGGAGCTGTTTTTT. Amino acids: CASSVQGLAGELFF.